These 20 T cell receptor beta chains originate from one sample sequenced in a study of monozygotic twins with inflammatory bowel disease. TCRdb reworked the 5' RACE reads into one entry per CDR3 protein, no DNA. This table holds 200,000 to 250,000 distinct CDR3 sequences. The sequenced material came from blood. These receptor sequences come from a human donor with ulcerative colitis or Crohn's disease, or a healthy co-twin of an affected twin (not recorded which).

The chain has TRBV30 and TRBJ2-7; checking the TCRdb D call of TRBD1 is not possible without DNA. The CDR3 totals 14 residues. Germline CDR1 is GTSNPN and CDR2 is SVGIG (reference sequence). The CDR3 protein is CAWGPGTGRYEQYF.

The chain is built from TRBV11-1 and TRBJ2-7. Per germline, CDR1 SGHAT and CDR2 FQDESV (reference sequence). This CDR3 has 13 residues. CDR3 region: CASSPDSPREQYF.

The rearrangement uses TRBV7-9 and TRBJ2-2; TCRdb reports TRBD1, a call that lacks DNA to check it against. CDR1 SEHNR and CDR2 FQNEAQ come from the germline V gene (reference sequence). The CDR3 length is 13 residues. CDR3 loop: CASGGFRTGELFF.

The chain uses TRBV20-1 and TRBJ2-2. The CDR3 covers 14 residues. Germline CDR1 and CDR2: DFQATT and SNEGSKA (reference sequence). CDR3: CSAPYWKNTGELFF.

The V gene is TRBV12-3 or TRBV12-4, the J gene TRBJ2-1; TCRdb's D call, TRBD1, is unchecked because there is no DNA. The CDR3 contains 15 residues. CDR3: CASSLDGGADNEQFF.

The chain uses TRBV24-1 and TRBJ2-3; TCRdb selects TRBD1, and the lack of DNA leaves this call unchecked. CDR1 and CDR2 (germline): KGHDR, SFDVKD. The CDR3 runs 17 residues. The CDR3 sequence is CATSGGGRDSSTDTQYF.

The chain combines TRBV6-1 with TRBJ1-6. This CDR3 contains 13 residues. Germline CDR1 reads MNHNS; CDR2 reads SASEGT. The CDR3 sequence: CASSESGDSPLHF.

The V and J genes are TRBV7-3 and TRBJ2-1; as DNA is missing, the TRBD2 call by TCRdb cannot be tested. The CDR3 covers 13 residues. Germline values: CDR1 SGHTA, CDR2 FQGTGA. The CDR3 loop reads CASSPLPSNEQFF.

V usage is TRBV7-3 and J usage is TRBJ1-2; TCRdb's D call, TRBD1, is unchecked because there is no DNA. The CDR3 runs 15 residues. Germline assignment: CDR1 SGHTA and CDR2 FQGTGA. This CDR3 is CASSLNAQGSDGYTF.

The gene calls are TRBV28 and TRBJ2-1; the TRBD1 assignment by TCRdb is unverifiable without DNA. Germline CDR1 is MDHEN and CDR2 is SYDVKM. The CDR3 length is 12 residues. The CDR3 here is CASSRQYNEQFF.

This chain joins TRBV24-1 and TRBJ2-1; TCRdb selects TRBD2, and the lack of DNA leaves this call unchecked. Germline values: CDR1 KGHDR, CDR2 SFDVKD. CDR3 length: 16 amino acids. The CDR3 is CATSDPLAGVGSEQFF.

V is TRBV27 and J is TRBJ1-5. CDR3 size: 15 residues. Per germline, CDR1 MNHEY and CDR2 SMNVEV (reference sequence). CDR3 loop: CASSSTANSNQSQHF.

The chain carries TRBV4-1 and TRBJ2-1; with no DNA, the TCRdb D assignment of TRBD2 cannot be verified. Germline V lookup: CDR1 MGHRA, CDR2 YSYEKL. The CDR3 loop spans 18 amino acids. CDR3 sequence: CASSQGLAGGPSYNEQFF.

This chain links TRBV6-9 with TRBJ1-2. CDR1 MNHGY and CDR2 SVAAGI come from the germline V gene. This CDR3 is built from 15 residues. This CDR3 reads CASTKPLLGFGGYTF.

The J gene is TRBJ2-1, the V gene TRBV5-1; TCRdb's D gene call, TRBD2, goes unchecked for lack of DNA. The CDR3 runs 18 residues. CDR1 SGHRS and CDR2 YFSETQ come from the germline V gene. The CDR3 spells CASSSSGTSGSYYNEQFF.

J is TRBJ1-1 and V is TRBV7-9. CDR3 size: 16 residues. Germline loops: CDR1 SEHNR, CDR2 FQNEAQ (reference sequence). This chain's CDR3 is CAITDPTGGEETEAFF.

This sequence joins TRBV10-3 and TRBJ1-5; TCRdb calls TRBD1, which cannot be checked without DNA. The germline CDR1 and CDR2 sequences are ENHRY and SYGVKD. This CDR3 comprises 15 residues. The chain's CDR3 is CAISVGGEINQPQHF.

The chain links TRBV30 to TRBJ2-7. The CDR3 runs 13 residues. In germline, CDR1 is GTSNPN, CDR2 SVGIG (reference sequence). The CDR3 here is CAWSALNPYEQYF.

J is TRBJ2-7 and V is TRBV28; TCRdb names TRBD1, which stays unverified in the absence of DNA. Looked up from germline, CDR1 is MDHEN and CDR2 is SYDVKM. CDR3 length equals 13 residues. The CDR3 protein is CASRWTGAYEQYF.

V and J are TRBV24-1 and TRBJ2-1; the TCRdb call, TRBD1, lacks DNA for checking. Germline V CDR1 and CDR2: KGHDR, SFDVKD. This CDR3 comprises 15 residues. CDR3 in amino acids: CATSDPGQDPNEQFF.